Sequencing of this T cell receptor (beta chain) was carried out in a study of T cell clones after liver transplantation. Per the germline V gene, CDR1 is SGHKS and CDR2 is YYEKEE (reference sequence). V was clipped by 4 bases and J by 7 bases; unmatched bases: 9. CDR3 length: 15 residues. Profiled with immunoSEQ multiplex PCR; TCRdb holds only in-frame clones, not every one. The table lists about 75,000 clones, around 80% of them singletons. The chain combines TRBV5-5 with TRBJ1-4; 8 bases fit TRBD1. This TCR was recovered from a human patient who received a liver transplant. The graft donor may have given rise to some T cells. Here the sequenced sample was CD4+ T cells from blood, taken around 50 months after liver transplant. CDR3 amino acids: CASSLTDRESEKLFF. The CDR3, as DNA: TGTGCCAGCAGCCTTACGGACAGGGAGAGTGAAAAACTGTTTTTT. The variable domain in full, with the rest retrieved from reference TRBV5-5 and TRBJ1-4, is DAGVTQSPTHLIKTRGQQVTLRCSPISGHKSVSWYQQVLGQGPQFIFQYYEKEERGRGNFPDRFSARQFPNYSSELNVNALLLGDSALYLCASSLTDRESEKLFFGSGTQLSVL.